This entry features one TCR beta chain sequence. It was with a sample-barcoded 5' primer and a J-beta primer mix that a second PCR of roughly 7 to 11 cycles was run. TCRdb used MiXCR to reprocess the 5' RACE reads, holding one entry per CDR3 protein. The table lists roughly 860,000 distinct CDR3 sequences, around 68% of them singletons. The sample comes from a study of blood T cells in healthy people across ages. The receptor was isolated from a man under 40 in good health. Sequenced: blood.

CDR3: CSARPAPTGELFF. CDR3 DNA sequence: TGCAGTGCTAGGCCCGCCCCCACCGGGGAGCTGTTTTTT. The chain carries TRBV20-1 and TRBJ2-2; D uncertain. CDR1 is DFQATT, CDR2 SNEGSKA, per germline (reference sequence). The ends were cut back, 3 bases at V and 4 bases at J, with 9 bases in the middle. The CDR3 sequence is 13 residues long.